A single T cell receptor (beta chain) is shown here with its context. Its ends do not fully match the called genes, so a read error is possible. The data were taken from a study of tumor-infiltrating lymphocytes in primary liver carcinoma. Reverse transcription of 500 ng total RNA with a constant-region primer produced TCR beta cDNA. Slightly modified ARM-PCR served as the procedure for the TCR beta libraries. These libraries came from three rounds of nested multiplex PCR. MiXCR, applied by TCRdb to the multiplex PCR reads, yields one record per CDR3 protein. The table lists 90,000 to 100,000 distinct CDR3 sequences, around 63% of them singletons. From unsorted bulk tissue weighing about 17-30 mg, DNA and RNA were co-extracted. Sequenced material: liver tumor tissue from sampling region 5. As to subset: tumor region T5, tumor centre. The receptor's source is a woman aged 60-75 years with primary liver carcinoma and hepatitis B virus infection.

CDR3 bases: TGTGCCATCAGCTCCCTACTAGCGGATAACACCGGGGAGCTACTTTTT. It translates to CAISSLLADNTGELLF. V and J are TRBV11-1 and TRBJ2-2, with 8 bases lining up with TRBD2. Germline CDR1 and CDR2: SGHAT and FQDESV (reference sequence). CDR3 length equals 16 residues.